The 8 T cell receptor beta chains below were found in one sample sequenced in a study of cytomegalovirus exposure and HLA in healthy donors. PCR was performed using 60 Vbeta and 13 Jbeta primers. Data came from immunoSEQ multiplex PCR; TCRdb stores just in-frame clones and leaves some out. Among roughly 130,000 clones, roughly three fifths were seen once, and the ten largest hold roughly 8.6%. The specimen was PBMCs. These receptors all come from a woman between 40 and 55 years old in good health and CMV-seropositive.

This clone came up a few times. This chain joins TRBV30 and TRBJ1-2, with 9 bases lining up with TRBD1. V gave up 8 bases and J gave up 6 bases; unmatched junction bases: 7. Per the germline V gene, CDR1 is GTSNPN and CDR2 is SVGIG (reference sequence). The CDR3 is 12 residues long. The CDR3 reads CARKQGANGYTF. CDR3 nucleotides: TGTGCCCGTAAACAGGGGGCCAATGGCTACACCTTC.

This chain uses TRBV28 with TRBJ1-5; D is possibly TRBD1 (6 bases). This CDR3 is built from 19 residues. Trimming stripped 7 bases from V and 1 base from J, with 26 bases between. Germline CDR1 and CDR2: MDHEN and SYDVKM. The CDR3 loop is CASNQPADSTFRSNQPQHF. CDR3 DNA sequence: TGTGCCAGCAACCAACCGGCGGACAGCACTTTCCGGAGCAATCAGCCCCAGCATTTT.

The CDR3: CASSLGIGGSGNTIYF. DNA for the CDR3: TGCGCCAGCAGCTTGGGGATCGGGGGCTCTGGAAACACCATATATTTT. This rearrangement joins TRBV5-1 to TRBJ1-3; TRBD1 might be the D (5 bases). Germline lookup yields CDR1 SGHRS and CDR2 YFSETQ. Trimming took off 0 bases at V and 0 bases at J, with 10 bases between the two ends. CDR3 length: 16 amino acids.

The CDR3: CASSVGAGNQPQHF. CDR3 sequence (DNA): TGTGCCAGCAGCGTAGGGGCGGGGAATCAGCCCCAGCATTTT. The chain links TRBV9 to TRBJ1-5; D unresolved. The CDR3 length is 14 residues. V was trimmed by 0 bases and J by 4 bases, leaving 8 bases between them. The V gene's germline CDR1 is SGDLS and CDR2 YYNGEE.

The CDR3 is CASSLGAGWETQYF. CDR3 coding DNA: TGTGCCAGCAGCTTAGGTGCAGGGTGGGAGACCCAGTACTTC. The J gene is TRBJ2-5, the V gene TRBV7-9, with a weak D call TRBD1 (5 bases). Trimming removed 1 base from V and 5 bases from J, with 11 bases in between. This CDR3 spans 14 amino acids. Germline assignment: CDR1 SEHNR and CDR2 FQNEAQ (reference sequence).

The V gene is TRBV11-2, the J gene TRBJ2-7; the match to TRBD2 covers 10 bases. With 3 bases clipped from V and 3 bases from J, the junction kept 5 bases outside the gene matches. Germline CDR1 SGHAT, CDR2 FQNNGV. The CDR3 spans 15 residues. In nucleotides, the CDR3 is TGTGCCAGCAGCTTTACCAGCGGGGGGGGCTACGAGCAGTACTTC. Translating it yields CASSFTSGGGYEQYF.

The rearrangement joins TRBV6-5 to TRBJ2-7; 10 positions agree with TRBD2. Germline CDR1 is MNHEY and CDR2 is SVGAGI. This CDR3 contains 15 residues. V dropped 7 bases and J dropped 3; count of bases not matched to a gene: 9. The DNA for the CDR3 is TGTGCCAGCACTCCTCTAGCGGGAGCAATCTACGAGCAGTACTTC. It codes for CASTPLAGAIYEQYF.

The chain couples TRBV5-1 to TRBJ1-3, with 8 bases identical to TRBD1. Germline assignment: CDR1 SGHRS and CDR2 YFSETQ. The CDR3 spans 14 residues. V trimming: 4 bases; J trimming: 7 bases; junction bases outside the gene matches: 7. In nucleotides, the CDR3 is TGCGCCAGCAGCCAGACAGGGGTTGGGAACACCATATATTTT. This translates into CASSQTGVGNTIYF.